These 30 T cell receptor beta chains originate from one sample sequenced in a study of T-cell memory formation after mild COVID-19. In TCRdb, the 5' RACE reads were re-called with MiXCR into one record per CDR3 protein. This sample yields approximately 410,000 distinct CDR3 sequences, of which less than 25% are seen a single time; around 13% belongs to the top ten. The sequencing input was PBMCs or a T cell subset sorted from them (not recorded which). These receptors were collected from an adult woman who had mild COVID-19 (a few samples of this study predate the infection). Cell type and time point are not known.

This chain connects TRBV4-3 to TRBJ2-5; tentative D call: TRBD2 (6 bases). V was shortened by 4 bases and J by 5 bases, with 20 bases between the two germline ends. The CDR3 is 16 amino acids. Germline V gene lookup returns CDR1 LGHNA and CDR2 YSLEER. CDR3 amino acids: CASSPAGRTKLETQYF. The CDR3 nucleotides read TGCGCCAGCAGCCCGGCGGGGCGGACTAAGCTGGAGACCCAGTACTTC.

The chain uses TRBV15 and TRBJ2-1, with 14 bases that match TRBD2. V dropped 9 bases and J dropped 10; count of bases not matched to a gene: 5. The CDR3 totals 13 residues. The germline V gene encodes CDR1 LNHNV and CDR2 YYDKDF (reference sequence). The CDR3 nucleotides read TGTGCCACAGGACTAGCGGGGGGCAGCGAGCAGTTCTTC. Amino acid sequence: CATGLAGGSEQFF. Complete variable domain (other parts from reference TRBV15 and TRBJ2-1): DAMVIQNPRYQVTQFGKPVTLSCSQTLNHNVMYWYQQKSSQAPKLLFHYYDKDFNNEADTPDNFQSRRPNTSFCFLDIRSPGLGDTAMYLCATGLAGGSEQFFGPGTRLTVL.

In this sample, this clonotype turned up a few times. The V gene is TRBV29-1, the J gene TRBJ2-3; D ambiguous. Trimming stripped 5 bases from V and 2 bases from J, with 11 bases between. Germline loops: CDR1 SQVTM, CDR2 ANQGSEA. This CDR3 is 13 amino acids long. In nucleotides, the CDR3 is TGCAGCGTTCGAGCGCCTTCCACAGATACGCAGTATTTT. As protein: CSVRAPSTDTQYF.

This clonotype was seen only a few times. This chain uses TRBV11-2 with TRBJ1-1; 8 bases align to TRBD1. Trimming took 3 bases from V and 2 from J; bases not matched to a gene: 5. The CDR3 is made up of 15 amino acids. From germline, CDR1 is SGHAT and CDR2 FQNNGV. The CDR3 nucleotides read TGTGCCAGCAGCTTTAGACAGGGGAGTAACACTGAAGCTTTCTTT. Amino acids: CASSFRQGSNTEAFF.

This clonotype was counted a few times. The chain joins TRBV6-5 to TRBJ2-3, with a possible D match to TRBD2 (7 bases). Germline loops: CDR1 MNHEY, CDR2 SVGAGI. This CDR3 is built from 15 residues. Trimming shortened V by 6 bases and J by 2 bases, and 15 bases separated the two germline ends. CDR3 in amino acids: CASSPRRGPTDTQYF. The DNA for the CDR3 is TGTGCCAGCAGCCCCCGGCGGGGGCCCACAGATACGCAGTATTTT.

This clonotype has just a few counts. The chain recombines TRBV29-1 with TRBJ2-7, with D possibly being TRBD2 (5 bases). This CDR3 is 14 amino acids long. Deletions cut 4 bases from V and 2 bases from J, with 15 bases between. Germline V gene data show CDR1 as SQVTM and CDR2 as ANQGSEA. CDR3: CSVAVSGPPYEQYF. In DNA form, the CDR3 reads TGCAGCGTTGCGGTAAGCGGACCCCCCTACGAGCAGTACTTC.

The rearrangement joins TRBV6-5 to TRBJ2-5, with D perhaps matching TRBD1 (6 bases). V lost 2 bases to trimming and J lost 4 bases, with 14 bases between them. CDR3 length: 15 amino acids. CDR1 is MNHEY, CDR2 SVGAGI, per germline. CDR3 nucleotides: TGTGCCAGCAGTTACGTCAGGGGCCGAGGAGAGACCCAGTACTTC. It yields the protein CASSYVRGRGETQYF.

CDR3 bases: TGTGCCGGAGGAAGGGGCTTGACTGGAAACACCATATATTTT. Its translation: CAGGRGLTGNTIYF. The rearrangement links TRBV7-2 to TRBJ1-3; perhaps TRBD1 as D (5 bases). The V and J ends lost 11 bases and 2 bases respectively, with 16 bases between them. This CDR3 is built from 14 residues. The germline V gene encodes CDR1 SGHTA and CDR2 FQGNSA.

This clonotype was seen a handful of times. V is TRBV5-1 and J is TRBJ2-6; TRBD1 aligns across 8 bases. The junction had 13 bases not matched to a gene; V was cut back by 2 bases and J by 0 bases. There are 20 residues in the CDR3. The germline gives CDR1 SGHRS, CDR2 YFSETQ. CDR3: CASSLKKAGQGASGANVLTF. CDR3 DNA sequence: TGCGCCAGCAGCTTAAAAAAAGCCGGACAGGGCGCCTCTGGGGCCAACGTCCTGACTTTC. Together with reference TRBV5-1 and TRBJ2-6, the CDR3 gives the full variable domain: KAGVTQTPRYLIKTRGQQVTLSCSPISGHRSVSWYQQTPGQGLQFLFEYFSETQRNKGNFPGRFSGRQFSNSRSEMNVSTLELGDSALYLCASSLKKAGQGASGANVLTFGAGSRLTVL.

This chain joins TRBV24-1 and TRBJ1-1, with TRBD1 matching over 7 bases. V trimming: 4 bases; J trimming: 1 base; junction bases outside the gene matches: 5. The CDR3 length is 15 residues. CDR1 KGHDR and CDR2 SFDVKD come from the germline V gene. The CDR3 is CATSEPRQGNTEAFF. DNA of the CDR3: TGTGCCACCAGTGAACCTAGACAGGGGAACACTGAAGCTTTCTTT.

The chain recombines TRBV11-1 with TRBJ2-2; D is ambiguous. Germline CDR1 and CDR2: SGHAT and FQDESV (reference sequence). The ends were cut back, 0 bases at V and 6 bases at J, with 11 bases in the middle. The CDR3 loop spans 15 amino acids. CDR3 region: CASSLAGSTPGELFF. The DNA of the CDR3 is TGTGCCAGCAGCTTAGCGGGTTCAACACCCGGGGAGCTGTTTTTT.

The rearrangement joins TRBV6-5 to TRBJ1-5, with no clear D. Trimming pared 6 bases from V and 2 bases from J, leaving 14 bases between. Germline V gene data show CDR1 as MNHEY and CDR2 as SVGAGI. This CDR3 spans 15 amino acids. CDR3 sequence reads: CASSTAVRGNQPQHF. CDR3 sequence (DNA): TGTGCCAGCAGCACGGCCGTCCGAGGCAATCAGCCCCAGCATTTT.

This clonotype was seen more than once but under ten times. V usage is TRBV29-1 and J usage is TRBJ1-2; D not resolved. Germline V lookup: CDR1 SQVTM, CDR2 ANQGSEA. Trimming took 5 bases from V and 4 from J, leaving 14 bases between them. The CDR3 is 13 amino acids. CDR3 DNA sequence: TGCAGCGTTCCGCGTACGGACCTCTATGGCTACACCTTC. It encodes CSVPRTDLYGYTF.

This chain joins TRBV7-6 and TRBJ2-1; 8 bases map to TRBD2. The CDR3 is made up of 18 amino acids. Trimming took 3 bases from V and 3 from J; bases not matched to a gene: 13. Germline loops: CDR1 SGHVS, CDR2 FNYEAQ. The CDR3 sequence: CASSFGRGGGTFYNEQFF. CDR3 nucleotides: TGTGCCAGCAGCTTCGGGAGGGGTGGCGGAACCTTCTACAATGAGCAGTTCTTC. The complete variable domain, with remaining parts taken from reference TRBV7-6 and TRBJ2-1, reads GAGVSQSPRYKVTKRGQDVALRCDPISGHVSLYWYRQALGQGPEFLTYFNYEAQQDKSGLPNDRFSAERPEGSISTLTIQRTEQRDSAMYRCASSFGRGGGTFYNEQFFGPGTRLTVL.

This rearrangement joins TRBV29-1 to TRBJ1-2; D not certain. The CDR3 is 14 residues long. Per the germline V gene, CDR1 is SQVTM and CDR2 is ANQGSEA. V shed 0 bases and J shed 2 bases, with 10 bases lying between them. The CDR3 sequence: CSVEDPRLNYGYTF. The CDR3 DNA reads TGCAGCGTTGAAGATCCACGGCTGAACTATGGCTACACCTTC. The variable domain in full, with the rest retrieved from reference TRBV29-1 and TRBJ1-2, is SAVISQKPSRDICQRGTSLTIQCQVDSQVTMMFWYRQQPGQSLTLIATANQGSEATYESGFVIDKFPISRPNLTFSTLTVSNMSPEDSSIYLCSVEDPRLNYGYTFGSGTRLTVV.

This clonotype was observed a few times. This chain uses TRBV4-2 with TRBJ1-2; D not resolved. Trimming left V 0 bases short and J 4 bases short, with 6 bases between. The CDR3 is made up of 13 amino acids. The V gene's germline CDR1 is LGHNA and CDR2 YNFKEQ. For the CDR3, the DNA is TGTGCCAGCAGCCAAGAGGCAGGCTATGGCTACACCTTC. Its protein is CASSQEAGYGYTF.

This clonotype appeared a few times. CDR3 coding DNA: TGCAGCGTAAACGTAGGTGCCTTGAACACTGAAGCTTTCTTT. Encoded protein: CSVNVGALNTEAFF. This rearrangement joins TRBV29-1 to TRBJ1-1; D is unresolved. V was pared by 6 bases and J by 0 bases, with 14 bases between. Germline V CDR1 and CDR2: SQVTM, ANQGSEA. CDR3 length: 14 residues.

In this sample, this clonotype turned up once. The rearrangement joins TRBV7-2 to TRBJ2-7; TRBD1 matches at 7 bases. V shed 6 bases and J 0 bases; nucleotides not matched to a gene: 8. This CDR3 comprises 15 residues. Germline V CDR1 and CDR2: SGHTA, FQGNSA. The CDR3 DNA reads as TGTGCCAGCAGTTCACAGGGGTCCCGCTCCTACGAGCAGTACTTC. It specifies CASSSQGSRSYEQYF.

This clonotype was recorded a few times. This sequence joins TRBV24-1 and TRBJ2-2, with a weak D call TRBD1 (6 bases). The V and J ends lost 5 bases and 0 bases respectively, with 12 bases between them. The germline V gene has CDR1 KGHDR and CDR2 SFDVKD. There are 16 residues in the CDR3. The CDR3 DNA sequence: TGTGCCACCAGTGGACCCGGGACAACGAACACCGGGGAGCTGTTTTTT. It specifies CATSGPGTTNTGELFF.

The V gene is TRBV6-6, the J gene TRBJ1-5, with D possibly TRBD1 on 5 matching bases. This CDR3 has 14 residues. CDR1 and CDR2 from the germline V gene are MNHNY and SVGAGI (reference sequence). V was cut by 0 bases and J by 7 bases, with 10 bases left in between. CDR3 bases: TGTGCCAGCAGTTACTCGGGGGATTCCCAGCCCCAGCATTTT. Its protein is CASSYSGDSQPQHF.

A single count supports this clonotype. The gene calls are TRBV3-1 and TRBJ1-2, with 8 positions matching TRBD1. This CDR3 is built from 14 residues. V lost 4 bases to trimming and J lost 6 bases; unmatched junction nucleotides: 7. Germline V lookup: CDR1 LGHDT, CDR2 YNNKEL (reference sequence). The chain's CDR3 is CASSRSRTGHGYTF. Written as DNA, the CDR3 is TGTGCCAGCAGCCGAAGTCGGACAGGGCATGGCTACACCTTC. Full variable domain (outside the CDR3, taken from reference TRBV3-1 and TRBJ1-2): DTAVSQTPKYLVTQMGNDKSIKCEQNLGHDTMYWYKQDSKKFLKIMFSYNNKELIINETVPNRFSPKSPDKAHLNLHINSLELGDSAVYFCASSRSRTGHGYTFGSGTRLTVV.

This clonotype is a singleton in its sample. The DNA of the CDR3 is TGTGCCAGCAGTGTTGGCAGTGTGGAGACCCAGTACTTC. Amino acids: CASSVGSVETQYF. The V call is TRBV2, the J call TRBJ2-5; D is unclear. Germline CDR1 is SNHLY and CDR2 is FYNNEI. V lost 4 bases and J 5 bases, leaving 11 bases between the germline ends. The CDR3 totals 13 residues.

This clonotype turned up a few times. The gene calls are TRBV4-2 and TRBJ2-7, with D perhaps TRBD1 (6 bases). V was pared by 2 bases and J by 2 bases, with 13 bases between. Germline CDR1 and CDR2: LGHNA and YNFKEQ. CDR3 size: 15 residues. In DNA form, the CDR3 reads TGTGCCAGCAGCCAACAACCGGGACAAGCCTACGAGCAGTACTTC. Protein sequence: CASSQQPGQAYEQYF.

For the CDR3, the DNA is TGTGCCAGCAGCTTGGGACCGGGACAGAACACCGGGGAGCTGTTTTTT. Its translation is CASSLGPGQNTGELFF. V gene TRBV7-6 combines with J gene TRBJ2-2, with D tentatively TRBD1 (6 bases). The ends were cut back, 3 bases at V and 1 base at J, with 12 bases in the middle. The CDR3 has 16 amino acids. Germline V gene lookup returns CDR1 SGHVS and CDR2 FNYEAQ.

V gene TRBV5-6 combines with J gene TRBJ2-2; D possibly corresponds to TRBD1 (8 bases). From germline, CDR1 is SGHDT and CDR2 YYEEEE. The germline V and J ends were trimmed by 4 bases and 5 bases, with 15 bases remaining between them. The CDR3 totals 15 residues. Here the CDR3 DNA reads TGTGCCAGCAGCCGGACAGGGCGGGGGACCGGGGAGCTGTTTTTT. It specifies CASSRTGRGTGELFF.

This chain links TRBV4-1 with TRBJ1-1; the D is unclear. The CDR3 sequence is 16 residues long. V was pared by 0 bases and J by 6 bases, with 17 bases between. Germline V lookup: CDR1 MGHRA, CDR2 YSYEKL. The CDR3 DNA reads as TGCGCCAGCAGCCAAGACCCCGAGGGTTATGTGGCTGAAGCTTTCTTT. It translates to CASSQDPEGYVAEAFF.

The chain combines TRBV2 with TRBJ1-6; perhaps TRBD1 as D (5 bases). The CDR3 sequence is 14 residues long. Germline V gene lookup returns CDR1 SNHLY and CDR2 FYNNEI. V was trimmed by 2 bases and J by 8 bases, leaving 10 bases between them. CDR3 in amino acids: CASSERGLDSPLHF. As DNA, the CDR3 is TGTGCCAGCAGTGAACGGGGGTTGGATTCACCCCTCCACTTT.

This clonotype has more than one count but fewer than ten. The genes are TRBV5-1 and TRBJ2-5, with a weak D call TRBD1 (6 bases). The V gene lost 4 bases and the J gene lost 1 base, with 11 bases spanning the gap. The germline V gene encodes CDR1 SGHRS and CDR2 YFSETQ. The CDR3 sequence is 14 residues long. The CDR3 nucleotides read TGCGCCAGCAGCACAGGGACCTTCCAAGAGACCCAGTACTTC. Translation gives CASSTGTFQETQYF.

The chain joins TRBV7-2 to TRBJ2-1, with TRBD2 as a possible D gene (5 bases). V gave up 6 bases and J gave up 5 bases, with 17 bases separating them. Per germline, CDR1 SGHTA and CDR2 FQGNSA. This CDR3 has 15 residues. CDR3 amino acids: CASSRELRMDNEQFF. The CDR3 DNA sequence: TGTGCCAGCAGTAGGGAGCTGCGGATGGACAATGAGCAGTTCTTC.

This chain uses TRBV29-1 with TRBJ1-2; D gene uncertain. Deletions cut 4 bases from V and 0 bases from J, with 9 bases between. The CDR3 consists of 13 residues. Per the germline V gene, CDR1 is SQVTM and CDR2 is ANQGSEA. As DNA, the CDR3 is TGCAGCGTTGTAAACAGAGCTAACTATGGCTACACCTTC. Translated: CSVVNRANYGYTF.